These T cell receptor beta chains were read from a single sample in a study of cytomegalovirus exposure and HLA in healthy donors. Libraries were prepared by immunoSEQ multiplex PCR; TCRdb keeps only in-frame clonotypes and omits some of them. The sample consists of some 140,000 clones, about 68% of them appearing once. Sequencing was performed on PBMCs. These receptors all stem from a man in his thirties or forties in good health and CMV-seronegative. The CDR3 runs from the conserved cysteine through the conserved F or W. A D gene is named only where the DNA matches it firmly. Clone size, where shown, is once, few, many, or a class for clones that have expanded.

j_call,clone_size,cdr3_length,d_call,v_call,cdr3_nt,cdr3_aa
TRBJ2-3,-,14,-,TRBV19,TGTGCCAGTAGGTCCCAGGGTCAGACAGATACGCAGTATTTT,CASRSQGQTDTQYF
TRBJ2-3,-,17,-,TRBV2,TGTGCCAGCAGTGATGCCGGCAGCTCAGGCCCGGGGGATACGCAGTATTTT,CASSDAGSSGPGDTQYF
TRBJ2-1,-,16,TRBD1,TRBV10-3,TGTGCCATCAGTGATCCACCGGGACAGGGAAACAATGAGCAGTTCTTC,CAISDPPGQGNNEQFF
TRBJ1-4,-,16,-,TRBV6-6,TGTGCCAGCAGTTACTCGCCGGACACAAAAGGGGAAAAACTGTTTTTT,CASSYSPDTKGEKLFF
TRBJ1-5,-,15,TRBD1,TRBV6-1,TGTGCCAGCAGTGGTCAGGGGGTCGGCAATCAGCCCCAGCATTTT,CASSGQGVGNQPQHF
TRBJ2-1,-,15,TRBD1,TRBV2,TGTGCCAGCACTGTGGGGGCAGGGGGCTTGGGTGAGCAGTTCTTC,CASTVGAGGLGEQFF
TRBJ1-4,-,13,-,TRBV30,TGTGCCTGGAGTGTGGCGGGAAGGGAAAAACTGTTTTTT,CAWSVAGREKLFF
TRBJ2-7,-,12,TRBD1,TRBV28,TGTGCCAGCAGCAAGGGGGCGGATGAGCAGTACTTC,CASSKGADEQYF
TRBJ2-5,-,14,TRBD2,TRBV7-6,TGTGCCAGCAGCTTACCGGGGGGTCAAGAGACCCAGTACTTC,CASSLPGGQETQYF
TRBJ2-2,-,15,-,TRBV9,TGTGCCAGCAGCGTACAGGGGAATCCCACCGGGGAGCTGTTTTTT,CASSVQGNPTGELFF
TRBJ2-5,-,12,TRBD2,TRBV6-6,TGTGCCCACGGGGGGGCGGGAGAGACCCAGTACTTC,CAHGGAGETQYF
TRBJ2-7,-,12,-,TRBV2,TGTGCCAGCAGTGGACAGTCCTACGAGCAGTACTTC,CASSGQSYEQYF
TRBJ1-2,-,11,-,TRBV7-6,TGTGCCAGCAGCTCGGGGTGGGGCTACACCTTC,CASSSGWGYTF
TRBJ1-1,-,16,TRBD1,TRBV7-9,TGTTCCAGCAGCCCTACTACAGGGGTGGTGAACACTGAAGCTTTCTTT,CSSSPTTGVVNTEAFF
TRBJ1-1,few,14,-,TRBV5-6,TGTGCCAGCAGGGCGGGGAATTGGAGAACTGAAGCTTTCTTT,CASRAGNWRTEAFF
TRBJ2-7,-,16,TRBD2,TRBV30,TGTGCCTGGAGTGTTGGAGCCTCTAGCGGGGCCTACGAGCAGTACTTC,CAWSVGASSGAYEQYF
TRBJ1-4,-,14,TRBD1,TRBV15,TGTGCCACCAGCAGATATGAGGGGGCCCGGGCGCTGTTTTTT,CATSRYEGARALFF
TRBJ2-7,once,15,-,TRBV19,TGTGCCAGTAGTATAGGTAACGGGGGTGCCTACGAGCAGTACTTC,CASSIGNGGAYEQYF
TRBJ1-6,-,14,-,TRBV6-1,TGTGCCAGCAGTGGGTCGGGTCACAATTCACCCCTCCACTTT,CASSGSGHNSPLHF
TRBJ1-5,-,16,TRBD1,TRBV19,TGTGCCAGTAGTATAGGGTGGGCAGGGGGCAGTCAGCCCCAGCATTTT,CASSIGWAGGSQPQHF
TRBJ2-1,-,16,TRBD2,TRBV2,TGTGCCAGCAGGGCCGGGACTAGCTTGTCCTACAATGAGCAGTTCTTC,CASRAGTSLSYNEQFF
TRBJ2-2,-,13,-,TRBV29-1,TGCAGCGTTGGACTTCCGAACACCGGGGAGCTGTTTTTT,CSVGLPNTGELFF
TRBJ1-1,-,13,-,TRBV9,TGTGCCACCTCTAGGACAGACTCCACTGAAGCTTCCTTT,CATSRTDSTEASF
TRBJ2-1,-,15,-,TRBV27,TGTGCCAGCAGATCTGCCGGGGGGCTCGACAATGAGCAGTTCTTC,CASRSAGGLDNEQFF
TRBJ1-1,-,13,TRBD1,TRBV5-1,TGCGCCAGCAGCCTCGGGACAGCAACTGAAGCTTTCTTT,CASSLGTATEAFF
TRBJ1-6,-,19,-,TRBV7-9,TGTGCCAGCAGCTCCGGAGATGCCCCTGAAGGACACTGGGGATCACCCCTCCACTTT,CASSSGDAPEGHWGSPLHF
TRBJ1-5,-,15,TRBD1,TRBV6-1,TGTGCCAGCTTCCGAGGACAGGAAACCAATCAGCCCCAGCATTTT,CASFRGQETNQPQHF
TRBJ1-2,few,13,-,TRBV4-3,TGCGCCAGCAGCCAAGTAGGAGGGAGTGGCTACACCTTC,CASSQVGGSGYTF
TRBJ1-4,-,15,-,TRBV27,TGTGCCAGCACTTCGGGGTTCGGGGCTAATGAAAAACTGTTTTTT,CASTSGFGANEKLFF
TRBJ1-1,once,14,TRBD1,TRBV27,TGTGCCAGCAGTATGGGACAGGGTGTCCCTGAAGCTTTCTTT,CASSMGQGVPEAFF
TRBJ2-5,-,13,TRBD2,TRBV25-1,TGTGCCAGCAGTGGGACCGGGGGGTTGACCCAGTACTTC,CASSGTGGLTQYF
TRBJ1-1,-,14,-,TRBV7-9,TGTGCCAGCAGCCCGGGACTGCCGAACACTGAAGCTTTCTTT,CASSPGLPNTEAFF
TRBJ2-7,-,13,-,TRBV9,TGTGCCAGCAGCGTAGGGGGGCCCAGCGAGCAGTACTTC,CASSVGGPSEQYF
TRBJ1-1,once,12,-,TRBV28,TGTGCCAGCAGATCCTTGAACACTGAAGCTTTCTTT,CASRSLNTEAFF
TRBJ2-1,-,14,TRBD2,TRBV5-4,TGTGCCAGCAGTTCTAGCGGGGGGGGGAATGAGCAGTTCTTC,CASSSSGGGNEQFF
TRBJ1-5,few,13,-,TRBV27,TGTGCCAGCAGTAAAACAGAGTATCAGCCCCAGCATTTT,CASSKTEYQPQHF
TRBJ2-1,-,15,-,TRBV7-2,TGTGCCAGCAGCTTTGAGGGGGGGCTTTACAATGAGCAGTTCTTC,CASSFEGGLYNEQFF
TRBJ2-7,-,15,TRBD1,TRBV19,TGTGCCAGTAGTCCTGAGCGGACAGGGGTTTACGAGCAGTACTTC,CASSPERTGVYEQYF
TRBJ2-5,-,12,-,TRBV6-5,TGTGCCAGCAGTTACCCCGGGAAGACCCAGTACTTC,CASSYPGKTQYF
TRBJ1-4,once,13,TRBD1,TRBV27,TGTGCCAGCAGTTTCGACAGGGCAGAAAAACTGTTTTTT,CASSFDRAEKLFF
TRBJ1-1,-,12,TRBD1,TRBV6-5,TGTGCCAGCAGTTACAGGGACAGCCAAGCTTTCTTT,CASSYRDSQAFF
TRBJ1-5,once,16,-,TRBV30,TGTGCCTGGAGTGTACCCCCCGGAGGGGGCAATCAGCCCCAGCATTTT,CAWSVPPGGGNQPQHF
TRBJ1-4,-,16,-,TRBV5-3,TGTGCCAGAAGCTTGCGACGGAGGCAAAATAATGAAAAACTGTTTTTT,CARSLRRRQNNEKLFF
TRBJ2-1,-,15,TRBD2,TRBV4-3,TGCGCCAGCAGCCCCGGACTAGCGGCCCACAATGAGCAGTTCTTC,CASSPGLAAHNEQFF
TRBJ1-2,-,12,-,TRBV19,TGTGCCAGTAGTGACGACATTAATGGCTACACCTTC,CASSDDINGYTF
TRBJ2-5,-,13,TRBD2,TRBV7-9,TGTGCCAGCAGCAAGGGACTAGCTGAGACCCAGTACTTC,CASSKGLAETQYF
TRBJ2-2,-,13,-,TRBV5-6,TGTGCCAGCAGCTTGCCAGGGGCCGGGGAGCTGTTTTTT,CASSLPGAGELFF
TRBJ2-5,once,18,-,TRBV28,TGTGCCAGCAGTTTACGGGGCCGGCAGGGGTCACGTCGGTGGACCCAGTACTTC,CASSLRGRQGSRRWTQYF
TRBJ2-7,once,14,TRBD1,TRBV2,TGTGCCAGCCTTCCGGGACAGGGGGCCTACGAGCAGTACTTC,CASLPGQGAYEQYF
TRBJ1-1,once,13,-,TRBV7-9,TGTGCCAGCAGCTTTGGTCCGGTCACTGAAGCTTTCTTT,CASSFGPVTEAFF
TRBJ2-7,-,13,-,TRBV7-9,TGTTCCAGCAGCTTAGGTCAGGGGTACGAGCAGTACTTC,CSSSLGQGYEQYF
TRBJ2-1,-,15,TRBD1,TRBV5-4,TGTGCCAGCAGTTCCCCGGGACAGCCCTACAATGAGCAGTTCTTC,CASSSPGQPYNEQFF
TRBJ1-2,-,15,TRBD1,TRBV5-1,TGCGCCAGCACCGCGGGGACAGGATCAAACTATGGCTACACCTTC,CASTAGTGSNYGYTF
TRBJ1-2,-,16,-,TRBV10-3,TGTGCCATCAGTGGGTCGGTAGTGGTCCAGGTGTCTGGCTACACCTTC,CAISGSVVVQVSGYTF
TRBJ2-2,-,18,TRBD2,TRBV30,TGTGCCTGGAGTTTTCTAACGGGGGGGCGTCGTGTCACCGGGGAGCTGTTTTTT,CAWSFLTGGRRVTGELFF
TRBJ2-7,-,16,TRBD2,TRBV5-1,TGCGCCAGCAGCCCGGGAGGGACTAGCGGGGGATACGAGCAGTACTTC,CASSPGGTSGGYEQYF
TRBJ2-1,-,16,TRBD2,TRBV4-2,TGTGCCAGCAGCCAAGATCCCCAGCGGGGGGGGTATGAGCAGTTCTTC,CASSQDPQRGGYEQFF